A selection of T cell receptor beta chains follows, all from one sample in a study of T-cell memory formation after mild COVID-19. One entry per CDR3 protein results from TCRdb running MiXCR on the 5' RACE reads. The sample consists of roughly 510,000 distinct CDR3 sequences, about 18% of them appearing once. Sequences were obtained from PBMCs or a T cell subset sorted from them (not recorded which). Receptors were obtained from an adult woman who had mild COVID-19 (a few samples of this study predate the infection). Cell type and time point are not known. Both conserved end residues are part of each CDR3. Size is stated for part of the rows, as once, few or many counts, or as a class when the clone is expanded.

16	many	TRBV7-6	TRBJ2-7	CASSLQSGGGSYEQYF
14	many	TRBV12-3/TRBV12-4	TRBJ1-3	CASSLRSSGNTIYF
15	few	TRBV7-9	TRBJ2-1	CASSFTLAGAHEQFF
15	.	TRBV24-1	TRBJ2-1	CATSVASSSYNEQFF
14	few	TRBV7-2	TRBJ2-3	CASKATLSTDTQYF
12	.	TRBV7-8	TRBJ2-7	CASSLRYYEQYF
15	.	TRBV12-3/TRBV12-4	TRBJ1-6	CASSPGIPFRSPLHF
16	few	TRBV3-1	TRBJ2-2	CASSFWEAGVTGELFF
14	.	TRBV28	TRBJ1-2	CASSHRAGVHGYTF
14	many	TRBV20-1	TRBJ1-2	CSPPSGQHNYGYTF
13	many	TRBV7-9	TRBJ1-1	CASSPSMNTEAFF
12	few	TRBV20-1	TRBJ1-2	CSARRQGPGYTF
16	.	TRBV7-9	TRBJ2-1	CASSPPPGGAVNEQFF
15	.	TRBV23-1	TRBJ2-5	CASSRRDDLSGGQYF
14	few	TRBV25-1	TRBJ1-6	CASSMRGFHSPLHF
15	.	TRBV10-3	TRBJ1-1	CAIRRAGEANTEAFF
11	.	TRBV6-1	TRBJ1-2	CASTPGYGYTF
14	few	TRBV10-3	TRBJ1-4	CAISGQGKFEKLFF
16	few	TRBV7-9	TRBJ1-4	CASRRGTGATNEKLFF
14	.	TRBV18	TRBJ2-7	CASSPEGRSYEQYF
16	.	TRBV24-1	TRBJ2-3	CATSDWGQGATDTQYF
14	.	TRBV5-5	TRBJ2-5	CASTVGPGKEAQYF
17	.	TRBV25-1	TRBJ2-5	CASSASPGQGGQETQYF
14	.	TRBV19	TRBJ2-2	CASSQGQVVWELFF
15	few	TRBV29-1	TRBJ2-7	CSVVRLADSSYEQYF
16	many	TRBV5-5	TRBJ2-2	CASTPPGAGTTGELFF
14	.	TRBV4-1	TRBJ1-2	CASSPKRDSYGYTF
14	few	TRBV9	TRBJ2-7	CASSVGQQGYEQYF
13	.	TRBV6-2/TRBV6-3	TRBJ2-3	CASSYLTADTQYF
14	few	TRBV30	TRBJ2-2	CAWRRQGDTGELFF
16	.	TRBV14	TRBJ2-3	CASSFTDIGKGGSQYF
13	.	TRBV4-1	TRBJ1-5	CASSQDDYQPQHF
14	few	TRBV6-5	TRBJ2-5	CASSPRTGRGTQYF
16	few	TRBV6-5	TRBJ2-1	CASSYSIGSSYNEQFF
15	few	TRBV4-3	TRBJ2-7	CASSQVLAGAYEQYF
15	many	TRBV10-2	TRBJ2-7	CASSEGQGGPYEQYF